This T cell receptor beta chain was captured by sequencing in a study of blood T cell repertoires in COVID-19 (TCRdb year 2020). About the full investigation: The collaborator samples originated in the United States, Italy and Spain and spanned the acute and convalescent phases of COVID-19. Subjects who had been exposed to COVID-19, were actively infected with it, or had recovered from it provided the deeply sampled blood TCRbeta repertoires that made up the dataset. The samples were drawn from the first 160 participants of the ongoing ImmuneRACE study and from 1,254 subjects provided by 6 global collaborators. HLA class I and class II types, where available, came from metadata supplied by the sample provider rather than from assay-based typing. The repertoires were released in a freely available public database intended as a resource for research on the immune response to SARS-CoV-2. Nearly every sample came with metadata listing a de-identified subject ID, COVID-19 status, age in years and sex. The material from the prospective study consisted of cDNA or gDNA derived from T cells, B-cell-depleted T cells, or PBMCs.

This clone has more than one count but fewer than ten. It has no known antigen specificity. Base qualities are not provided; no much larger clone lies one nucleotide away. TCRbeta CDR3 regions were amplified from genomic DNA by means of the immunoSEQ Assay, a bias-controlled multiplex PCR. The study's own analysis went as follows. Within the assay, amplification of reference gene primers was used to estimate how many nucleated cells each sample contained. To quantify the absolute abundance of each unique TCRbeta CDR3 rearrangement, sequence reads were collapsed and filtered. Productive Simpson clonality was computed per sample as the square root of Simpson's diversity index over productive rearrangements. Entries here come from immuneACCESS through TCRdb and include only in-frame sequences with V and J called. Some clones fail to appear in such tables; in the studies checked, an unresolved V gene covers under half of the shortfall, and the cause of the remainder is unknown. The V and J calls and clone size are taken from that table; D and trimming were inferred from the DNA. A total of around 16,000 clones appear in this sample, roughly three quarters of them only once. The top ten clones comprise roughly 34% of the sample.

Collaborating institutions collected whole blood in K2EDTA tubes following their own protocols. Collaborator samples were shipped for TCRbeta analysis as frozen whole blood, isolated PBMCs, or DNA extracted from either sample type. Paper-wide results and their limitations: The quantity of clinical and demographic metadata differed by source and by participant and was supplied without curation.

The TCR originated in a man between 70 and 80 years old with active or convalescent COVID-19. Specimen: peripheral blood.

The DNA sequence follows: TGTGCCAGCAGCGGAGAGAGTCCAGGGCTCTACGAGCAGTACTTC. Translated, this is CASSGESPGLYEQYF. The chain couples TRBV7-2 to TRBJ2-7; a tentative D call is TRBD1 (5 bases match). V and J are truncated by 5 bases and 3 bases respectively, leaving an intervening sequence of 17 bases. The CDR3 spans 15 residues, from the cysteine through the phenylalanine. CDR3 DNA is the only sequence kept; it has 45 bases, read in frame from the first base. CDR1 and CDR2, per the germline V gene, are SGHTA and FQGNSA. Reference TRBV7-2 and TRBJ2-7 genes cover what lies past the CDR3, so the full variable domain is GAGVSQSPSNKVTEKGKDVELRCDPISGHTALYWYRQSLGQGLEFLIYFQGNSAPDKSGLPSDRFSAERTGGSVSTLTIQRTQQEDSAVYLCASSGESPGLYEQYFGPGTRLTVT.